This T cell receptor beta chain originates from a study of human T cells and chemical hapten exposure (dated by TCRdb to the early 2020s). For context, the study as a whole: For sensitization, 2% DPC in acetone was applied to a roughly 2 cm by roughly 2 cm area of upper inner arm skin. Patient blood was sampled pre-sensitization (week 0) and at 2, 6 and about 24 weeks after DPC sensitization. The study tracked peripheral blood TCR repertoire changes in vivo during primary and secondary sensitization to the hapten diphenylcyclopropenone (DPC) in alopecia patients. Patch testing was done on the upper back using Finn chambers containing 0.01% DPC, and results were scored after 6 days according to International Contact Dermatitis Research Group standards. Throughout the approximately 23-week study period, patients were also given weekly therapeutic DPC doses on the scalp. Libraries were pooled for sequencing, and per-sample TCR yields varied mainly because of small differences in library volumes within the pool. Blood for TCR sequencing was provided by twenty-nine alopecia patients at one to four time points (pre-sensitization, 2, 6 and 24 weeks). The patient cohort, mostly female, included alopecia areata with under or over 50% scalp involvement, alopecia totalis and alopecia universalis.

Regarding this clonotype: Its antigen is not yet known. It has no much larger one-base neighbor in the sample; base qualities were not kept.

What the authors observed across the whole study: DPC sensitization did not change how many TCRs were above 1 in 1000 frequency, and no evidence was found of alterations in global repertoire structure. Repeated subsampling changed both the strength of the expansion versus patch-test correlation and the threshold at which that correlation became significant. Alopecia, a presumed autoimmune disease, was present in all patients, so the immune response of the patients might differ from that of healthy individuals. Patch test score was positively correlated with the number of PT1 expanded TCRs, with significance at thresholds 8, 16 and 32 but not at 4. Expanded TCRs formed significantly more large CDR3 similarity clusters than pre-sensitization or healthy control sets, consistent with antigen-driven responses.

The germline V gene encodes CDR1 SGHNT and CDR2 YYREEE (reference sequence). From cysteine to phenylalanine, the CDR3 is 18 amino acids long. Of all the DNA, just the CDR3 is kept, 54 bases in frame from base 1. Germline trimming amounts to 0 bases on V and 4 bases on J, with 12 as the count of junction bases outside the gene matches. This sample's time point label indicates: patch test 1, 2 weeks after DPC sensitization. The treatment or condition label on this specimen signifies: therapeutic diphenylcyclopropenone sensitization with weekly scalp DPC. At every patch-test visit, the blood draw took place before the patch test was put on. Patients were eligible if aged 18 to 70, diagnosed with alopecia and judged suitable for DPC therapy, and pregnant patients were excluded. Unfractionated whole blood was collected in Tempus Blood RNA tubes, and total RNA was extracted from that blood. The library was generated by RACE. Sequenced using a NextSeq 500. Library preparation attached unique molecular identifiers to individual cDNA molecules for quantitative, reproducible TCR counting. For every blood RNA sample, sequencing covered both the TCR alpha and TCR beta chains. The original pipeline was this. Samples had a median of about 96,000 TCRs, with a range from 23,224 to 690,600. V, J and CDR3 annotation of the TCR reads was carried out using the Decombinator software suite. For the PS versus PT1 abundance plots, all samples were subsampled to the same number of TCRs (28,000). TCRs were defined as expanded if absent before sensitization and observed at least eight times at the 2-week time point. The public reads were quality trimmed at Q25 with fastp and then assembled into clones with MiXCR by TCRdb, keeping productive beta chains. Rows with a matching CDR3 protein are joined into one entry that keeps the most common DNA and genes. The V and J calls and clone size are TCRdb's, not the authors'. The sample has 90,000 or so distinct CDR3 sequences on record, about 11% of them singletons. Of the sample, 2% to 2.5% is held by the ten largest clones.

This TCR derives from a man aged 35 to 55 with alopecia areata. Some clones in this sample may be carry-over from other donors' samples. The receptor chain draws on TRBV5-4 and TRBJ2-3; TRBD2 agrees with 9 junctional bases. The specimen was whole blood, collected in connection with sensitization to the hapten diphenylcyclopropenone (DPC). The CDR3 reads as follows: CASSLGPVIIAGADTQYF. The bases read TGTGCCAGCAGCTTGGGCCCTGTGATAATAGCGGGGGCAGATACGCAGTATTTT.